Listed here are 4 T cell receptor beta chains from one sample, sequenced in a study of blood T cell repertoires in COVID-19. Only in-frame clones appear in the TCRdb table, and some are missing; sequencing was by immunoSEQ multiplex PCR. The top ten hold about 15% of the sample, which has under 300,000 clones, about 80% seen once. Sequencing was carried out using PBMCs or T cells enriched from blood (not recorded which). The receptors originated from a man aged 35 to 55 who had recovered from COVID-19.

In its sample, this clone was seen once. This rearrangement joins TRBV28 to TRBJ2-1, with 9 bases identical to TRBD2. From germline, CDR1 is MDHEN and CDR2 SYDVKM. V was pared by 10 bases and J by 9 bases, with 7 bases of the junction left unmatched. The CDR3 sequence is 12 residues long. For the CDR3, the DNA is TGTGCCACGCGACTAGCGGACGGTGAGCAGTTCTTC. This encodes CATRLADGEQFF. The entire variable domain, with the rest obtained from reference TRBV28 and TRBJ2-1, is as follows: DVKVTQSSRYLVKRTGEKVFLECVQDMDHENMFWYRQDPGLGLRLIYFSYDVKMKEKGDIPEGYSVSREKKERFSLILESASTNQTSMYLCATRLADGEQFFGPGTRLTVL.

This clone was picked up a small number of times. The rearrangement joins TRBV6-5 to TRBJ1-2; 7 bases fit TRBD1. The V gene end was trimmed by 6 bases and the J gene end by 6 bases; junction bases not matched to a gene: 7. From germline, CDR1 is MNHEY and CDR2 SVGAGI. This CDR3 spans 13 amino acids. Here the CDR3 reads CASSTGTANGYTF. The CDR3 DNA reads TGTGCCAGCAGCACCGGGACAGCTAATGGCTACACCTTC.

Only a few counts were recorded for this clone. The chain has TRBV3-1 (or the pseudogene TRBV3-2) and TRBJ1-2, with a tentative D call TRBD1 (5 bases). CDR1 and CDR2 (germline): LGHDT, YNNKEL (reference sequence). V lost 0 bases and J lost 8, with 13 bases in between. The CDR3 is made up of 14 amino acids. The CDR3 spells CASSQDAGREGYTF. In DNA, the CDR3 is TGTGCCAGCAGCCAAGATGCGGGGCGTGAGGGCTACACCTTC.

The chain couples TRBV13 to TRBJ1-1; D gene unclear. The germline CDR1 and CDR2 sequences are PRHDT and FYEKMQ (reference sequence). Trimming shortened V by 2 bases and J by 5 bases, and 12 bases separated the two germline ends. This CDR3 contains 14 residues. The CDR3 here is CASSLNPGSTEAFF. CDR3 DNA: TGTGCCAGCAGCTTAAACCCGGGGTCGACTGAAGCTTTCTTT.